The following is a T cell receptor beta chain sequence with its context. Its antigen specificity is not known. Qualities for individual bases were not recorded, and no much larger clone is one base off. The protocol used for the library was the immunoSEQ multiplex PCR assay. On the authors' methods: A statistical classification framework was built to diagnose cytomegalovirus status from the catalog of TCR beta chain sequences. The table was pulled from immuneACCESS by TCRdb, which kept in-frame rearrangements only. Such tables lose some clones; where checked, under half of the loss comes from unresolved V genes, and the rest has no known cause. The D gene and trimming were derived from the DNA, and the V and J assignments and clone size from that table. For this sample the table gives 120,000 or so clones, of which 89% were detected only once. The top ten constitute 1.5% to 2% of the sample. Separate from the roughly 650-subject first cohort, the validation cohort of 120 subjects was the group to which the donors belonged.

The CDR3 runs 13 amino acids, cysteine and phenylalanine included. CDR3 DNA only is kept here, 39 bases in frame from base 1. A distance of 16 bases separates the germline ends of V and J, which lose 4 bases and 9 bases respectively. Via the germline V gene (reference sequence), CDR1 is SGHKS and CDR2 YYEKEE. The data belong to a study of cytomegalovirus exposure and HLA in healthy donors (dated by TCRdb to the late 2010s). For the study in its entirety: According to a later analysis, one platform produced both the 120 validation repertoires and the approximately 660 repertoires of the first cohort. The study aimed to test whether cataloging public T cell receptors could reveal signatures of past pathogen exposure. Besides the first cohort of approximately 710 subjects, a separate validation cohort made up of 120 different subjects was used. The study combined high-throughput TCR immunosequencing, statistical association of individual TCRs with disease status, and machine learning to predict cytomegalovirus infection status.

Summary of the overall study and its limitations: The study gave a list of about 160 TCR beta chains associated with cytomegalovirus. The authors suggested that the approach could potentially be extended to other disease states and immunological phenotypes. Most TCR sequences were observed very rarely across donors, whereas some public TCRs were present in many individuals. Cytomegalovirus status was reported to be diagnosed by the classifier with high specificity and sensitivity in both the original and validation cohorts. Subsequent analysis determined that TCRs grouped into clusters in the first cohort also showed a tendency toward co-occurrence across the 130 or so validation repertoires, and 94% of cluster scores exceeded 0. The validation cohort had no HLA typing available for a later analysis, so co-occurrence within that cohort was assessed over all 120 or so repertoires. In vitro tests confirmed that a few of the cytomegalovirus-associated TCR beta chains recognize cytomegalovirus antigens.

Recombination connected TRBV5-5 to TRBJ1-1; a tentative D call is TRBD1 (5 bases match). The sequencing input was PBMCs. This sequence was found in a woman aged 18-29 years in good health and CMV-seronegative. CDR3 loop: CASSLGPGIQAFF. The DNA is as follows: TGTGCCAGCAGCCTGGGCCCAGGGATACAAGCTTTCTTT.